The count of the clone carrying this T cell receptor (beta chain) is one. The sample originates from a study of T cell changes during pregnancy in multiple sclerosis. Sequenced by immunoSEQ multiplex PCR; TCRdb stores in-frame clones only, minus some. The sample includes 70,000 to 95,000 clones, around nine tenths of them seen just once. The source of this sequence is a female donor with multiple sclerosis, enrolled in a pregnancy study. The source was peripheral blood, collected before pregnancy.

The CDR3 loop reads CASSFTGGSADTQYF. The CDR3 region has the DNA TGTGCCAGCAGCTTCACGGGGGGTAGCGCAGATACGCAGTATTTT. The chain carries TRBV7-2 and TRBJ2-3; TRBD2 matches 7 bases. V was clipped by 3 bases and J by 4 bases; unmatched bases: 7. Germline V gene sequence: CDR1 SGHTA, CDR2 FQGNSA. The CDR3 has 15 residues. The full variable domain, its missing parts supplied by reference TRBV7-2 and TRBJ2-3, is GAGVSQSPSNKVTEKGKDVELRCDPISGHTALYWYRQSLGQGLEFLIYFQGNSAPDKSGLPSDRFSAERTGGSVSTLTIQRTQQEDSAVYLCASSFTGGSADTQYFGPGTRLTVL.